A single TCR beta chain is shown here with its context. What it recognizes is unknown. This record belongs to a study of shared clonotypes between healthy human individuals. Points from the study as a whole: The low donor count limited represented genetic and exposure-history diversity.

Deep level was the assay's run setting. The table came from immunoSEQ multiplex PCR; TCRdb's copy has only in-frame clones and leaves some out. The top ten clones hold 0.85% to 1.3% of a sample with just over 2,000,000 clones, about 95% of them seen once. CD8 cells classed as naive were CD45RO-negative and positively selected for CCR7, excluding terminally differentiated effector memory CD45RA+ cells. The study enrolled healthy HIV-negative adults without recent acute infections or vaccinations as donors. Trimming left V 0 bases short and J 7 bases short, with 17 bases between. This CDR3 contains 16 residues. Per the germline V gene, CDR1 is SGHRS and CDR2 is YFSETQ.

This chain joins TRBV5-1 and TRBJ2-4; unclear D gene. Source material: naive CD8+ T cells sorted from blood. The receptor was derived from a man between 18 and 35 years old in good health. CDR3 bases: TGCGCCAGCAGCTTGGAGACTGTACAAGGTGCGAACATTCAGTACTTC. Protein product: CASSLETVQGANIQYF.